The present entry profiles one T cell receptor (beta chain) with its context. The J segment lost 2 bases and the V segment lost 1 base, leaving 2 bases of the junction unmatched. The CDR3 spans 16 residues. The V gene's germline CDR1 is SEHNR and CDR2 FQNEAQ (reference sequence). This sample is drawn from a study of T cell changes during pregnancy in multiple sclerosis. Produced via immunoSEQ multiplex PCR; TCRdb's table is partial and in-frame only. The repertoire holds approximately 44,000 clones, with approximately 92% as singletons. The TCR sequence derives from a female donor with multiple sclerosis, enrolled in a pregnancy study. The chain couples TRBV7-9 to TRBJ2-1; 10 bases map to TRBD1. The source was CD4+ T cells from peripheral blood mononuclear cells, collected in the first trimester of pregnancy. As DNA, the CDR3 is TGTGCCAGCAGCTTAGGGGACAGGGGTCCCTACAATGAGCAGTTCTTC. It specifies CASSLGDRGPYNEQFF.